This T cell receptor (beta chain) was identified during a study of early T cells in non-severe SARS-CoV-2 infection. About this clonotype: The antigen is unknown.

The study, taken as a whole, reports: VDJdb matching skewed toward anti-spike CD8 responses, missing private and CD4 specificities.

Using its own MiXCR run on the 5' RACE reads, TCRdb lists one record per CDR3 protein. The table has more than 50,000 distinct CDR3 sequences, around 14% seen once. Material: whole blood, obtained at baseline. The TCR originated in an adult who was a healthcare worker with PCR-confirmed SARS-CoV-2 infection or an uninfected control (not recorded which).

The CDR3: CAISDRGWEQYF. Written as DNA, the CDR3 is TGTGCCATCAGTGATCGGGGGTGGGAGCAGTACTTC. The rearrangement links TRBV10-3 to TRBJ2-7, with a tentative D call TRBD2 (6 bases). Germline V gene data show CDR1 as ENHRY and CDR2 as SYGVKD. The CDR3 is 12 amino acids. V was cut by 3 bases and J by 7 bases, with 10 bases left in between.